This T cell receptor (beta chain) was sequenced for a study of cytomegalovirus exposure and HLA in healthy donors. Study results and limitations: Among the most significant clusters, several appeared linked to common viral pathogens in a later analysis.

Use of 60 Vbeta and 13 Jbeta primers characterized the PCR. Data came from immunoSEQ multiplex PCR; TCRdb stores just in-frame clones and leaves some out. The sample yields 150,000 or so clones, 70% to 80% seen once. On this clone: The antigen remains unidentified.

Input material: PBMCs. This receptor was identified in a female donor in good health and CMV-seronegative.

CDR3 loop: CASSFDEGLSEQFF. In DNA, the CDR3 is TGCGCCAGCAGCTTTGACGAGGGCTTGTCGGAGCAGTTCTTC. V gene TRBV5-1 combines with J gene TRBJ2-1; possibly TRBD2 for D (5 bases). Trimming removed 2 bases from V and 10 bases from J, with 16 bases in between. Germline CDR1 SGHRS, CDR2 YFSETQ. The CDR3 runs 14 residues. The complete variable domain, with remaining parts taken from reference TRBV5-1 and TRBJ2-1, reads KAGVTQTPRYLIKTRGQQVTLSCSPISGHRSVSWYQQTPGQGLQFLFEYFSETQRNKGNFPGRFSGRQFSNSRSEMNVSTLELGDSALYLCASSFDEGLSEQFFGPGTRLTVL.